What follows describes a single T cell receptor beta chain. The antigen remains undetermined. PCR used 60 Vbeta primers and 13 Jbeta primers. The repertoire was sequenced with immunoSEQ multiplex PCR; TCRdb's copy has only in-frame clones and lacks some. The table includes roughly 110,000 clones, 65% to 75% detected once. The data were taken from a study of cytomegalovirus exposure and HLA in healthy donors. Study-level findings and limits: While the bulk of TCR sequences proved rare, some public TCRs turned up in many donors. In a later analysis, most CMV-associated TCR beta chains appeared HLA-restricted.

V dropped 1 base and J dropped 5; count of bases not matched to a gene: 10. CDR1 and CDR2 from the germline V gene are MGHRA and YSYEKL. The CDR3 length is 17 residues. The chain joins TRBV4-1 to TRBJ2-1; TRBD2 aligns across 8 bases. This clonotype was obtained from a female donor in good health and CMV-seronegative. Sequencing was performed on PBMCs. This CDR3 reads CASSQAAGLALNNEQFF. The CDR3 region has the DNA TGCGCCAGCAGCCAAGCTGCCGGACTAGCTTTGAACAATGAGCAGTTCTTC.